The sequence of this T cell receptor (beta chain) was determined in a study of shared T cell receptors in the human thymus. The CDR3 is made up of 16 amino acids. Germline V gene data show CDR1 as SGHNT and CDR2 as YYREEE (reference sequence). The trim removed 4 bases at V and 4 bases at J, leaving 8 bases unmatched. Sequenced by immunoSEQ multiplex PCR; TCRdb stores in-frame clones only, minus some. The data hold hundreds of thousands of clones, with more than 75% observed a single time. These sequences were also reported in another study, on human thymus T cells. That publication notes: Thymus tissue was removed during corrective cardiac surgery. As related research reported, thymic repertoires overlapped highly among unrelated individuals.

Sequencing input: thymocytes. This sequence originates from a boy under two years old with a congenital heart defect. The chain combines TRBV5-4 with TRBJ2-1; 10 bases are a match to TRBD2. DNA of the CDR3: TGTGCCAGCAGCCAGGACTTAGCGGGAGGATACAATGAGCAGTTCTTC. Protein: CASSQDLAGGYNEQFF.